The 15 T cell receptor beta chains below all came from one sample that was sequenced in a study of cytomegalovirus exposure and HLA in healthy donors. With 60 Vbeta and 13 Jbeta primers, the PCR was carried out. Method: immunoSEQ multiplex PCR; TCRdb's copy keeps in-frame clones and lacks some. The sample has about 190,000 clones, 75% to 90% seen once. The material sequenced was PBMCs. The receptors were gathered from a man younger than 45 in good health and CMV-seronegative.

The rearrangement joins TRBV11-2 to TRBJ1-2; TRBD1 matches at 8 bases. The CDR3 sequence is 15 residues long. The germline V gene encodes CDR1 SGHAT and CDR2 FQNNGV. Trimming cost V 4 bases and J 4 bases; bases outside gene matches: 8. The CDR3 region has the DNA TGTGCCAGCAGCTCCCGATCGACAGGGGCCTATGGCTACACCTTC. This codes for CASSSRSTGAYGYTF.

V gene TRBV5-1 combines with J gene TRBJ2-7; D may be TRBD2 (5 bases). V lost 0 bases and J 7 bases, leaving 14 bases between the germline ends. Per germline, CDR1 SGHRS and CDR2 YFSETQ. This CDR3 spans 14 amino acids. The CDR3 sequence: CASSLASGSREQYF. For the CDR3, the DNA is TGCGCCAGCAGCTTGGCCTCGGGAAGCCGGGAGCAGTACTTC.

The chain has TRBV5-1 and TRBJ2-5; no firm D call. In germline, CDR1 is SGHRS, CDR2 YFSETQ. This CDR3 has 14 amino acids. V shed 7 bases and J shed 4 bases, with 17 bases lying between them. CDR3 DNA: TGCGCCAGCTCCCGCGCCCGCCCGGGAGAGACCCAGTACTTC. This codes for CASSRARPGETQYF. The full variable domain, with the rest looked up from reference TRBV5-1 and TRBJ2-5, is KAGVTQTPRYLIKTRGQQVTLSCSPISGHRSVSWYQQTPGQGLQFLFEYFSETQRNKGNFPGRFSGRQFSNSRSEMNVSTLELGDSALYLCASSRARPGETQYFGPGTRLLVL.

The V and J genes are TRBV27 and TRBJ1-3, with D hard to call. With 5 bases removed from V and 8 bases from J, the gap between germline ends came to 13 bases. The length of the CDR3 is 13 residues. CDR1 MNHEY and CDR2 SMNVEV come from the germline V gene (reference sequence). The CDR3 DNA sequence: TGTGCCAGCAGTCCTCGAGCCTATCACACCATATATTTT. Translated: CASSPRAYHTIYF.

This sequence joins TRBV4-2 and TRBJ2-6, with TRBD1 identical over 7 bases. V dropped 4 bases and J dropped 0; count of bases not matched to a gene: 6. Per the germline V gene, CDR1 is LGHNA and CDR2 is YNFKEQ. The CDR3 extends over 17 amino acids. CDR3 in DNA: TGTGCCAGCAGCCCGACAGGGTCTAGCTCTGGGGCCAACGTCCTGACTTTC. Amino acids: CASSPTGSSSGANVLTF.

The chain links TRBV2 to TRBJ2-7; 9 bases agree with TRBD1. V dropped 6 bases and J dropped 6; count of bases not matched to a gene: 6. The CDR3 is 13 amino acids. The germline gives CDR1 SNHLY, CDR2 FYNNEI. CDR3 in DNA: TGTGCCAGCAGCGCCGGGACAGGGACCGAGCAGTACTTC. This translates into CASSAGTGTEQYF. The variable domain in full, with the rest retrieved from reference TRBV2 and TRBJ2-7, is EPEVTQTPSHQVTQMGQEVILRCVPISNHLYFYWYRQILGQKVEFLVSFYNNEISEKSEIFDDQFSVERPDGSNFTLKIRSTKLEDSAMYFCASSAGTGTEQYFGPGTRLTVT.

This chain joins TRBV5-6 and TRBJ2-7, with D possibly being TRBD2 (5 bases). There are 16 residues in the CDR3. Germline-derived CDR1 and CDR2 are SGHDT and YYEEEE. V dropped 4 bases and J dropped 2 bases, with 19 bases sitting between them. DNA for the CDR3: TGTGCCAGCAGCCCCCTAGGTCGGGGTCGGACCTACGAGCAGTACTTC. This sequence encodes CASSPLGRGRTYEQYF.

The chain links TRBV2 to TRBJ2-7; 8 nucleotides align to TRBD2. With 5 bases clipped from V and 6 bases from J, the junction kept 3 bases outside the gene matches. Per the germline V gene, CDR1 is SNHLY and CDR2 is FYNNEI. CDR3 length equals 12 residues. The CDR3 loop reads CASSPGTSEQYF. DNA for the CDR3: TGTGCCAGCAGTCCTGGGACTAGCGAGCAGTACTTC.

J is TRBJ1-4 and V is TRBV18; 9 bases match TRBD1. CDR3 length equals 17 residues. Per the germline V gene, CDR1 is KGHSH and CDR2 is LQKENI. Losses at the gene ends were 5 bases for V and 8 bases for J; bases not matched to a gene: 15. As DNA, the CDR3 is TGTGCCAGCTCATCGTCTGAACAGGGGGCGCGGGGAGAAAAACTGTTTTTT. Translation: CASSSSEQGARGEKLFF.

The CDR3 spells CASSSYRDHEQYF. CDR3 bases: TGTGCCAGCAGCTCCTACAGGGACCACGAGCAGTACTTC. V gene TRBV11-2 combines with J gene TRBJ2-7; D is perhaps TRBD1 (6 bases). The V and J ends lost 4 bases and 5 bases respectively, with 12 bases between them. Germline values: CDR1 SGHAT, CDR2 FQNNGV. This CDR3 comprises 13 residues.

The chain has TRBV10-3 and TRBJ1-1, with D possibly being TRBD1 (5 bases). Trimming removed 6 bases from V and 2 bases from J, with 16 bases in between. The CDR3 spans 15 residues. Germline CDR1 ENHRY, CDR2 SYGVKD. CDR3 DNA sequence: TGTGCCATCAGGGCAGGGCCGGGTCCTAACACTGAAGCTTTCTTT. Protein product: CAIRAGPGPNTEAFF.

This sequence joins TRBV4-1 and TRBJ1-3; D not certain. With 2 bases removed from V and 3 bases from J, the gap between germline ends came to 8 bases. The CDR3 is made up of 14 amino acids. Per germline, CDR1 MGHRA and CDR2 YSYEKL. The CDR3 sequence is CASSQSLSGNTIYF. CDR3 coding DNA: TGCGCCAGCAGCCAATCTCTGAGTGGAAACACCATATATTTT.

The DNA of the CDR3 is TGTGCCAGCAGCTTATCCGCAGGGACAGATACGCAGTATTTT. Its translation: CASSLSAGTDTQYF. The chain couples TRBV7-2 to TRBJ2-3, with TRBD1 as a possible D gene (5 bases). The CDR3 consists of 14 residues. Germline CDR1 reads SGHTA; CDR2 reads FQGNSA. Trimming shortened V by 2 bases and J by 3 bases, and 9 bases separated the two germline ends.

This rearrangement joins TRBV28 to TRBJ2-1; 7 nucleotides match TRBD1. The CDR3 length is 15 residues. J was trimmed by 8 bases and V by 4 bases; bases with no gene match: 11. Germline CDR1 reads MDHEN; CDR2 reads SYDVKM. CDR3 region: CASSSYRGMGDEQFF. The CDR3 DNA reads as TGTGCCAGCAGTTCGTACAGGGGAATGGGGGATGAGCAGTTCTTC.

The genes are TRBV27 and TRBJ1-1; D is perhaps TRBD1 (5 bases). Trimming left V 3 bases short and J 11 bases short, with 13 bases between. Germline assignment: CDR1 MNHEY and CDR2 SMNVEV (reference sequence). This CDR3 has 12 residues. The CDR3: CASSLPGRTAFF. The CDR3 region has the DNA TGTGCCAGCAGTTTGCCAGGGAGGACGGCTTTCTTT.